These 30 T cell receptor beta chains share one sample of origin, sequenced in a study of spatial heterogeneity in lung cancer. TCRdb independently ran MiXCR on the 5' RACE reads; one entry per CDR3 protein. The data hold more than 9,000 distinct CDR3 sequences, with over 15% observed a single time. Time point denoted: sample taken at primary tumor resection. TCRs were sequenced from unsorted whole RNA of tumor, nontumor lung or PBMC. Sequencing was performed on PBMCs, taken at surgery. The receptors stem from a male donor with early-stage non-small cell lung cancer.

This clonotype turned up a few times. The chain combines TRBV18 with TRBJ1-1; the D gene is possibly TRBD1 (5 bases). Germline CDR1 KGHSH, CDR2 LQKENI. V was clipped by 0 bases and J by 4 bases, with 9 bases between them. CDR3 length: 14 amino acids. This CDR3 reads CASSPPGAGTEAFF. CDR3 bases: TGTGCCAGCTCACCACCCGGGGCCGGCACTGAAGCTTTCTTT.

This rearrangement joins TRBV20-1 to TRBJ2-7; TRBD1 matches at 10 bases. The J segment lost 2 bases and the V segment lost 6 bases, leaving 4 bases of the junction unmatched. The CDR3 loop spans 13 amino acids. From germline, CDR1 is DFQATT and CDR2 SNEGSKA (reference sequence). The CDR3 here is CSAPGTGAYEQYF. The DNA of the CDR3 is TGCAGTGCGCCCGGGACAGGGGCCTACGAGCAGTACTTC.

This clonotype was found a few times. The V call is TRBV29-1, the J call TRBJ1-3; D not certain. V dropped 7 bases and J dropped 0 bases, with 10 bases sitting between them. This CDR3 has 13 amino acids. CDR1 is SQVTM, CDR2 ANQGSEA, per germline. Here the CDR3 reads CSAALRSGNTIYF. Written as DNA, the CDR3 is TGCAGCGCCGCTCTACGCTCTGGAAACACCATATATTTT.

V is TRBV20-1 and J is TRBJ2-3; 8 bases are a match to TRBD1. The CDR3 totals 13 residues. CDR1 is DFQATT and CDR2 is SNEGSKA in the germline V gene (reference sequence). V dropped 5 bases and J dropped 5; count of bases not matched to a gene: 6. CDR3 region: CSAGGQGIDTQYF. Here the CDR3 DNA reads TGCAGTGCTGGAGGACAGGGAATAGATACGCAGTATTTT.

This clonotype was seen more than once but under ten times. This CDR3 is CASSLSRAGSYEQYF. CDR3 nucleotides: TGTGCCAGCAGTTTATCAAGAGCGGGGTCCTACGAGCAGTACTTC. The genes are TRBV27 and TRBJ2-7, with TRBD2 matching over 7 bases. With V trimmed by 0 bases and J by 1 base, 3 bases remained unmatched. This CDR3 is built from 15 residues. Germline V gene sequence: CDR1 MNHEY, CDR2 SMNVEV (reference sequence).

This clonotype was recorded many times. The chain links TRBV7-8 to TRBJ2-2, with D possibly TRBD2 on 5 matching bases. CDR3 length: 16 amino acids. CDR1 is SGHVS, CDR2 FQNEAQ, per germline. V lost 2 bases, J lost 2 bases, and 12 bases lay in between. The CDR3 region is CASSLKDGVNTGELFF. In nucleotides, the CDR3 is TGTGCCAGCAGCTTAAAGGACGGGGTAAACACCGGGGAGCTGTTTTTT.

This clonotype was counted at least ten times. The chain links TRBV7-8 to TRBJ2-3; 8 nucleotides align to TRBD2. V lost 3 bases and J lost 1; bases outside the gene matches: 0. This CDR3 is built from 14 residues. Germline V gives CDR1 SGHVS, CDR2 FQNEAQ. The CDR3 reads CASSLREGTDTQYF. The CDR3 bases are TGTGCCAGCAGCTTGCGGGAGGGCACAGATACGCAGTATTTT.

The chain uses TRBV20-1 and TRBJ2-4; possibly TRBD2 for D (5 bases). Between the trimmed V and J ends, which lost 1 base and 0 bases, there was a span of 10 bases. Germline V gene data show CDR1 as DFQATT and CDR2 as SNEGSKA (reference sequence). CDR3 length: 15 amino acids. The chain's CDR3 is CSARADLGAKNIQYF. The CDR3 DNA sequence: TGCAGTGCTAGAGCGGACTTGGGAGCCAAAAACATTCAGTACTTC.

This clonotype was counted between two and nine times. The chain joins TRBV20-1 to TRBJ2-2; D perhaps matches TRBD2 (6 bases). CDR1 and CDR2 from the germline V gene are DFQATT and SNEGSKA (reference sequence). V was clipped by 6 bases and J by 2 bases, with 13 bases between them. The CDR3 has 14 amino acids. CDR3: CSAVGTFNTGELFF. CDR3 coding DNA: TGCAGTGCAGTCGGGACTTTCAACACCGGGGAGCTGTTTTTT.

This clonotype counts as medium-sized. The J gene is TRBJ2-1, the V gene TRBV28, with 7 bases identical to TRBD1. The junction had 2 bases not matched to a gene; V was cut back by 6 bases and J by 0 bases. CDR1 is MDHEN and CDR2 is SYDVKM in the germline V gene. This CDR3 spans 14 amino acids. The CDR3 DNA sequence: TGTGCCAGCAGCGGGACAGCCTCCTACAATGAGCAGTTCTTC. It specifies CASSGTASYNEQFF.

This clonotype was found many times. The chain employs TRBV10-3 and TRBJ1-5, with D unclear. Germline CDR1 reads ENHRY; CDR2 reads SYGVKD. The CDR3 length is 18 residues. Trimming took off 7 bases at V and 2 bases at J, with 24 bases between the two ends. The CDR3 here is CAINPPSTGKSGNQPQHF. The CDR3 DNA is TGTGCCATCAATCCTCCGTCGACCGGGAAATCGGGCAATCAGCCCCAGCATTTT.

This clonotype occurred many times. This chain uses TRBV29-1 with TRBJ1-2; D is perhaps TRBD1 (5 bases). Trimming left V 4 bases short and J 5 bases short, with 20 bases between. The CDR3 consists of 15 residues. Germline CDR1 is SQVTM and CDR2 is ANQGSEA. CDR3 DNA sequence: TGCAGCGTTGTTGCGCCGGACACCCAAGGATATGGCTACACCTTC. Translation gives CSVVAPDTQGYGYTF.

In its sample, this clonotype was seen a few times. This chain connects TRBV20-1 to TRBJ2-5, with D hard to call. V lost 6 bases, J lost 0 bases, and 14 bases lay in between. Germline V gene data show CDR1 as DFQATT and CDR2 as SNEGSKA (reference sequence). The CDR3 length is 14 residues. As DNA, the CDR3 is TGCAGTGCAGAGTCTCCAGAGTACCAAGAGACCCAGTACTTC. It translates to CSAESPEYQETQYF.

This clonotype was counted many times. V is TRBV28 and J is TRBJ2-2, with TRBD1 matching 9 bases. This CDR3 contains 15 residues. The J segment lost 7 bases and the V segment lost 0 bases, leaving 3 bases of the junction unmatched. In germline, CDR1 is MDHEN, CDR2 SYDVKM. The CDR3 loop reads CASSLWGTGLGELFF. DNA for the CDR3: TGTGCCAGCAGTTTATGGGGGACAGGGCTCGGGGAGCTGTTTTTT.

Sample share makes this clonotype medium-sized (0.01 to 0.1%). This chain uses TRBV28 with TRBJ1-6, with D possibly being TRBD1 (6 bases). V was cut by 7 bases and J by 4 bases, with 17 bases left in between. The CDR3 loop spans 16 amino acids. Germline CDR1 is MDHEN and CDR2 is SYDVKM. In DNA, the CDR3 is TGTGCCAGCACCGAGGGGGACGTCGGGTATAATTCACCCCTCCACTTT. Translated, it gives CASTEGDVGYNSPLHF.

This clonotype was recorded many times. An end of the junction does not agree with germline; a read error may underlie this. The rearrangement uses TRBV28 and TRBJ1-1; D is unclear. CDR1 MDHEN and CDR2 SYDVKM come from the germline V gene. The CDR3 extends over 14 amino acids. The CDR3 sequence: CASSSYRMNTEAFF. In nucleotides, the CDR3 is TGTGCCAGCAGTTCATACCGTATGAACACTGAAGCTTTTTTT.

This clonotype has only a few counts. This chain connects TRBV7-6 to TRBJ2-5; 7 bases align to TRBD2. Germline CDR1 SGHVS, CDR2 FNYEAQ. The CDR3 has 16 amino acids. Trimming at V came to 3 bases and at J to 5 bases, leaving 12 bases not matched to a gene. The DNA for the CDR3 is TGTGCCAGCAGCTTCTCGGTTGGGAGGGCCTTGGAGACCCAGTACTTC. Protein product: CASSFSVGRALETQYF.

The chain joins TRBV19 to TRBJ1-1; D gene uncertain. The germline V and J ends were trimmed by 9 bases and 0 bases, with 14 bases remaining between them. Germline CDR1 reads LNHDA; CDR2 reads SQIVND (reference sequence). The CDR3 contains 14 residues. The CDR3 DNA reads TGTGCCAGCCGGGTGGGCACCTTGAACACTGAAGCTTTCTTT. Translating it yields CASRVGTLNTEAFF.

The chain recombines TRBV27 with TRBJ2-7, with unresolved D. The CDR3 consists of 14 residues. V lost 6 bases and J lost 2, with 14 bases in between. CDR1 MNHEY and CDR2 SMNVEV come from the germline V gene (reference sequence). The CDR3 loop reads CASSPWLTTYEQYF. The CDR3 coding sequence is TGTGCCAGCAGCCCCTGGTTGACCACCTACGAGCAGTACTTC.

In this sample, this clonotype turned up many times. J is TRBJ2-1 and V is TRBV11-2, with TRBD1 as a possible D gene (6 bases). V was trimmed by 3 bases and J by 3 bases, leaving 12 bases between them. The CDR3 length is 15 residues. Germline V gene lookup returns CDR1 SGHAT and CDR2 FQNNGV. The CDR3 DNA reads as TGTGCCAGCAGCTTCCGGGACAACCTCTACAATGAGCAGTTCTTC. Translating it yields CASSFRDNLYNEQFF.

CDR3 residues: CASSADRGYGYTF. The CDR3 nucleotides read TGTGCCAGCAGTGCGGACAGGGGGTATGGCTACACCTTC. The V gene is TRBV28, the J gene TRBJ1-2, with 10 bases fitting TRBD1. The CDR3 is 13 residues long. The trim removed 5 bases at V and 5 bases at J, leaving 2 bases unmatched. In germline, CDR1 is MDHEN, CDR2 SYDVKM.

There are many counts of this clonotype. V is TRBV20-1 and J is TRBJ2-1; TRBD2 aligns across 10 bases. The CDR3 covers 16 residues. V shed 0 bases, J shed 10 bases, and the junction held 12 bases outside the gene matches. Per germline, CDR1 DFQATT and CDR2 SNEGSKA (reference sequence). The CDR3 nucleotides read TGCAGTGCTAGAGATCTAACTAGCGGGACCTCCCGGGAGCAGTTCTTC. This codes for CSARDLTSGTSREQFF.

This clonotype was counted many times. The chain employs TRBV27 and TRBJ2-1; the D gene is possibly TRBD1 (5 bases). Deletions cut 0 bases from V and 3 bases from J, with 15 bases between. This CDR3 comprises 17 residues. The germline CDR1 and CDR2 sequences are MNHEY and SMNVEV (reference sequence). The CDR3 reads CASSLSLGDFSYNEQFF. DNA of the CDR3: TGTGCCAGCAGTTTATCGTTAGGGGATTTTAGCTACAATGAGCAGTTCTTC.

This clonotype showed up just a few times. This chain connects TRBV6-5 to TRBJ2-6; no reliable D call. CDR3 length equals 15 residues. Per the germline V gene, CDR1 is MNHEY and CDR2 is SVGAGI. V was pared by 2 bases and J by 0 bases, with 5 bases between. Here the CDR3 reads CASSYTSSGANVLTF. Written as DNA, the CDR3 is TGTGCCAGCAGTTACACCAGCTCTGGGGCCAACGTCCTGACTTTC.

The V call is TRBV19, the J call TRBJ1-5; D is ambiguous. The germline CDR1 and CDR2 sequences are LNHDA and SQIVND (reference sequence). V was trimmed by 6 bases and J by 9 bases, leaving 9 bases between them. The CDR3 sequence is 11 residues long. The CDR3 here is CASSFPGPQHF. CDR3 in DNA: TGTGCCAGTAGCTTCCCTGGGCCCCAGCATTTT.

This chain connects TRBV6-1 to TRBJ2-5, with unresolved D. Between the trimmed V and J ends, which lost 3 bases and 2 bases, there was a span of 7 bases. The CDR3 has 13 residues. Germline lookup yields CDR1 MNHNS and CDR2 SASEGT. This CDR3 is CASSDLEQETQYF. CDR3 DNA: TGTGCCAGCAGTGACCTAGAACAAGAGACCCAGTACTTC.

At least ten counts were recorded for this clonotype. The CDR3 loop is CSVRKIGSGNNNEQFF. CDR3 nucleotides: TGCAGTGTTAGGAAGATAGGTAGCGGGAATAACAATGAGCAGTTCTTC. This sequence joins TRBV20-1 and TRBJ2-1; 8 bases map to TRBD2. Germline CDR1 is DFQATT and CDR2 is SNEGSKA (reference sequence). This CDR3 is 16 amino acids long. Trimming cost V 7 bases and J 5 bases; bases outside gene matches: 16.

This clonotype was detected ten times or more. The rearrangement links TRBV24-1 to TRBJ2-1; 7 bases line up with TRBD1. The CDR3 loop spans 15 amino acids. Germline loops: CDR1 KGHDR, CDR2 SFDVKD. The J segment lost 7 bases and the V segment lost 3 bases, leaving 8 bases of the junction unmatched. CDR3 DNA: TGTGCCACCAGTGATCCGTCCGGGACAGAGAATGAGCAGTTCTTC. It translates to CATSDPSGTENEQFF.

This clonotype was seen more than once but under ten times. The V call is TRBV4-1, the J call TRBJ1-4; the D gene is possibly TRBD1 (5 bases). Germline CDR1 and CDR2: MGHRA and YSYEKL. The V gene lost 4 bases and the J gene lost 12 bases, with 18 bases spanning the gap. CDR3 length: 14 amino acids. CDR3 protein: CASSPIGTFLELFF. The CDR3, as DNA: TGCGCCAGCAGCCCTATTGGGACGTTTTTGGAACTGTTTTTT.

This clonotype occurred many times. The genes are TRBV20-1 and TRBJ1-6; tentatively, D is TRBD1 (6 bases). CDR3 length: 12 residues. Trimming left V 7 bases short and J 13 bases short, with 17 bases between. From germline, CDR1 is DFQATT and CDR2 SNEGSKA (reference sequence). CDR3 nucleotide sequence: TGCAGTGTTATGCCAGGGGCGGGTCCCCTCCACTTT. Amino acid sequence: CSVMPGAGPLHF.